These 32 T cell receptor beta chains were all obtained from the same sample, sequenced in a study of T-cell reconstitution after alpha-beta-depleted transplantation in children. As it was prepared, the TCRbeta library received unique molecular identifiers. TCRdb re-called the PCR reads through MiXCR, storing one row per CDR3 protein. The table has 200,000 to 300,000 distinct CDR3 sequences, roughly a quarter seen once. This specimen consisted of PBMCs, mostly from graft donor cells, obtained 360 days after TCRalphabeta/CD19-depleted stem cell transplant. The receptors derive from a female patient between 2 and 15 years old who had a stem cell transplant for congenital amegakaryocytic thrombocytopenia, so the T cells may come from the graft donor.

Many counts were recorded for this clonotype. V gene TRBV5-1 combines with J gene TRBJ1-1, with D hard to call. Trimming pared 1 base from V and 1 base from J, leaving 2 bases between. The V gene's germline CDR1 is SGHRS and CDR2 YFSETQ. The CDR3 spans 12 residues. The CDR3 reads CASSLSNTEAFF. Here the CDR3 DNA reads TGCGCCAGCAGCTTGTCGAACACTGAAGCTTTCTTT.

The V and J genes are TRBV25-1 and TRBJ2-7; no definite D call. The CDR3 spans 14 residues. Trimming removed 3 bases at V and 6 bases at J, with 15 bases between. Germline CDR1 reads MGHDK; CDR2 reads SYGVNS. The CDR3 DNA is TGTGCCAGCAGTGACCCCGGATTAACCACCGAGCAGTACTTC. It translates to CASSDPGLTTEQYF.

This clonotype was seen repeatedly, ten times or more. The rearrangement uses TRBV15 and TRBJ2-1, with 8 bases that match TRBD2. The V segment lost 1 base and the J segment 6 bases; nucleotides outside the gene matches: 5. This CDR3 has 15 residues. Germline CDR1 reads LNHNV; CDR2 reads YYDKDF (reference sequence). CDR3: CATSRVAGQGNEQFF. The CDR3 coding sequence is TGTGCCACCAGCAGAGTAGCGGGGCAGGGCAATGAGCAGTTCTTC. The whole variable domain, filled in from reference TRBV15 and TRBJ2-1, reads DAMVIQNPRYQVTQFGKPVTLSCSQTLNHNVMYWYQQKSSQAPKLLFHYYDKDFNNEADTPDNFQSRRPNTSFCFLDIRSPGLGDTAMYLCATSRVAGQGNEQFFGPGTRLTVL.

There are a few counts of this clonotype. The CDR3 DNA follows: TGTGCCAGCAGGTTGGACAGCAATGGAAACACCATATATTTT. Translated: CASRLDSNGNTIYF. The V call is TRBV6-1, the J call TRBJ1-3; a weak D match, TRBD1 (6 bases). There are 14 residues in the CDR3. The germline V gene encodes CDR1 MNHNS and CDR2 SASEGT. Between the trimmed V and J ends, which lost 6 bases and 3 bases, there was a span of 12 bases.

The chain is built from TRBV28 and TRBJ1-4; tentatively, D is TRBD1 (6 bases). Per the germline V gene, CDR1 is MDHEN and CDR2 is SYDVKM. V was pared by 5 bases and J by 0 bases, with 10 bases between. CDR3 length: 15 amino acids. CDR3 DNA sequence: TGTGCCAGCAGTCCGACAGGCGCAACTAATGAAAAACTGTTTTTT. As protein: CASSPTGATNEKLFF.

This clonotype has ten or more counts. The genes are TRBV4-1 and TRBJ1-2; TRBD1 might be the D (5 bases). With 3 bases removed from V and 0 bases from J, the gap between germline ends came to 11 bases. This CDR3 has 15 amino acids. Germline V CDR1 and CDR2: MGHRA, YSYEKL. The DNA of the CDR3 is TGCGCCAGCAGCCAGGTTACAGGAGCTAACTATGGCTACACCTTC. Protein product: CASSQVTGANYGYTF.

The chain links TRBV4-1 to TRBJ1-2, with D maybe TRBD1 (6 bases). There are 16 residues in the CDR3. Per germline, CDR1 MGHRA and CDR2 YSYEKL. The ends were cut back, 1 base at V and 5 bases at J, with 17 bases in the middle. This chain's CDR3 is CASSQVRGGGGYGYTF. The CDR3 DNA sequence: TGCGCCAGCAGCCAAGTTAGAGGGGGAGGGGGGTATGGCTACACCTTC.

This clonotype turned up a few times. The chain employs TRBV5-1 and TRBJ1-1; 8 bases are shared with TRBD1. Germline CDR1 reads SGHRS; CDR2 reads YFSETQ. CDR3 size: 13 residues. The trim removed 4 bases at V and 6 bases at J, leaving 5 bases unmatched. The CDR3 DNA is TGCGCCAGCAGCCAGGGGGCGGTCTCTGAAGCTTTCTTT. This sequence encodes CASSQGAVSEAFF.

This clonotype was recorded a few times. This chain links TRBV6-1 with TRBJ2-3; D is possibly TRBD1 (6 bases). CDR3 length: 15 residues. V dropped 8 bases and J dropped 0 bases, with 15 bases sitting between them. From germline, CDR1 is MNHNS and CDR2 SASEGT. In DNA, the CDR3 is TGTGCCAGCGGGGGCAGGGAGACGAGCACAGATACGCAGTATTTT. It translates to CASGGRETSTDTQYF.

The rearrangement joins TRBV20-1 to TRBJ2-3, with D maybe TRBD1 (5 bases). Between the trimmed V and J ends, which lost 6 bases and 1 base, there was a span of 14 bases. This CDR3 spans 14 amino acids. CDR1 is DFQATT, CDR2 SNEGSKA, per germline (reference sequence). CDR3 sequence: CSAIQEPGTDTQYF. The CDR3 DNA is TGCAGTGCCATACAGGAACCGGGCACAGATACGCAGTATTTT.

This chain's CDR3 is CASSQRGTRGYGYTF. CDR3 coding DNA: TGTGCCAGCAGCCAACGGGGTACGAGGGGATATGGCTACACCTTC. The V and J genes are TRBV3-1 and TRBJ1-2; D might be TRBD1 (5 bases). Germline CDR1 reads LGHDT; CDR2 reads YNNKEL (reference sequence). The ends were cut back, 2 bases at V and 5 bases at J, with 15 bases in the middle. This CDR3 comprises 15 residues.

In DNA form, the CDR3 reads TGTGCCAGTAGTGCACAGGGTTGGGGCTACTACGAGCAGTACTTC. Translation: CASSAQGWGYYEQYF. The V gene is TRBV19, the J gene TRBJ2-7, with D possibly TRBD1 on 6 matching bases. V gave up 5 bases and J gave up 3 bases, with 17 bases separating them. Germline loops: CDR1 LNHDA, CDR2 SQIVND (reference sequence). The CDR3 has 15 residues. Full variable domain (missing parts from reference TRBV19 and TRBJ2-7): DGGITQSPKYLFRKEGQNVTLSCEQNLNHDAMYWYRQDPGQGLRLIYYSQIVNDFQKGDIAEGYSVSREKKESFPLTVTSAQKNPTAFYLCASSAQGWGYYEQYFGPGTRLTVT.

CDR3 residues: CASSSNRVRTDTQYF. Here the CDR3 DNA reads TGTGCCAGCAGCTCGAACAGGGTGCGGACAGATACGCAGTATTTT. The chain employs TRBV14 and TRBJ2-3, with a possible D match to TRBD1 (6 bases). The CDR3 is made up of 15 amino acids. Trimming shortened V by 5 bases and J by 3 bases, and 15 bases separated the two germline ends. Germline V gene sequence: CDR1 SGHDN, CDR2 FVKESK.

The V and J genes are TRBV7-6 and TRBJ2-4; 7 positions agree with TRBD2. CDR3 size: 16 residues. J lost 3 bases, V lost 7 bases, and 12 bases had no gene match. Germline CDR1 and CDR2: SGHVS and FNYEAQ. The CDR3 bases are TGTGCCAGCACCCCGTCTGCGGGAGAGGTCAAAAACATTCAGTACTTC. Amino acids: CASTPSAGEVKNIQYF. Full variable domain (rest looked up from reference TRBV7-6 and TRBJ2-4): GAGVSQSPRYKVTKRGQDVALRCDPISGHVSLYWYRQALGQGPEFLTYFNYEAQQDKSGLPNDRFSAERPEGSISTLTIQRTEQRDSAMYRCASTPSAGEVKNIQYFGAGTRLSVL.

This clonotype showed up just a few times. Here the CDR3 reads CASSSGTGPYEQYF. In nucleotides, the CDR3 is TGTGCCAGCAGCTCCGGGACAGGACCCTACGAGCAGTACTTC. The chain links TRBV11-2 to TRBJ2-7, with TRBD1 identical over 8 bases. Trimming took 4 bases from V and 2 from J; bases not matched to a gene: 4. Germline V gene sequence: CDR1 SGHAT, CDR2 FQNNGV. The CDR3 has 14 amino acids.

This clonotype was seen a few times. This chain joins TRBV28 and TRBJ1-2; the D gene is possibly TRBD1 (6 bases). CDR1 MDHEN and CDR2 SYDVKM come from the germline V gene. The V gene lost 6 bases and the J gene lost 8 bases, with 10 bases spanning the gap. The CDR3 length is 11 residues. CDR3 nucleotide sequence: TGTGCCAGCAGACAGGGAACGGGCTACACCTTC. This sequence encodes CASRQGTGYTF.

There are many counts of this clonotype. This chain uses TRBV12-3 or TRBV12-4 with TRBJ2-7, with 7 bases aligning to TRBD1. The CDR3 has 14 residues. Trimming cost V 6 bases and J 3 bases; bases outside gene matches: 8. CDR3 nucleotide sequence: TGTGCCAGCAGCTTTTCCGGGACAGACTACGAGCAGTACTTC. It yields the protein CASSFSGTDYEQYF.

The chain employs TRBV11-1 and TRBJ1-1; 7 bases are a match to TRBD1. Germline CDR1 and CDR2: SGHAT and FQDESV (reference sequence). The J segment lost 3 bases and the V segment lost 2 bases, leaving 15 bases of the junction unmatched. The length of the CDR3 is 18 residues. CDR3 amino acids: CASSLNWWGQQRDTEAFF. The CDR3 coding sequence is TGTGCCAGCAGCTTAAATTGGTGGGGACAGCAACGGGACACTGAAGCTTTCTTT.

The chain joins TRBV28 to TRBJ2-5, with 8 bases lining up with TRBD2. The CDR3 is 14 residues long. The V and J ends lost 7 bases and 2 bases, in that order; junction bases with no gene match: 6. CDR1 MDHEN and CDR2 SYDVKM come from the germline V gene. CDR3 DNA: TGTGCCAGCAAACTAGCGGCCTTTCAAGAGACCCAGTACTTC. It specifies CASKLAAFQETQYF. The full variable domain, with the rest looked up from reference TRBV28 and TRBJ2-5, is DVKVTQSSRYLVKRTGEKVFLECVQDMDHENMFWYRQDPGLGLRLIYFSYDVKMKEKGDIPEGYSVSREKKERFSLILESASTNQTSMYLCASKLAAFQETQYFGPGTRLLVL.

This chain uses TRBV18 with TRBJ1-2, with 7 bases lining up with TRBD1. The ends lost 3 bases at V and 0 bases at J; junction bases unmatched: 10. CDR3 length: 17 amino acids. Germline V gene sequence: CDR1 KGHSH, CDR2 LQKENI. CDR3 protein: CASSPTGVVSTNYGYTF. The DNA for the CDR3 is TGTGCCAGCTCACCCACAGGGGTGGTATCGACTAACTATGGCTACACCTTC. Full variable domain (rest looked up from reference TRBV18 and TRBJ1-2): NAGVMQNPRHLVRRRGQEARLRCSPMKGHSHVYWYRQLPEEGLKFMVYLQKENIIDESGMPKERFSAEFPKEGPSILRIQQVVRGDSAAYFCASSPTGVVSTNYGYTFGSGTRLTVV.

The chain couples TRBV28 to TRBJ2-1; D is unresolved. Deletions cut 6 bases from V and 0 bases from J, with 12 bases between. CDR1 MDHEN and CDR2 SYDVKM come from the germline V gene. The CDR3 totals 15 residues. CDR3 DNA: TGTGCCAGCAGGTTGGACCAGAGCTCCTACAATGAGCAGTTCTTC. It translates to CASRLDQSSYNEQFF.

This chain links TRBV3-1 with TRBJ1-5; D perhaps matches TRBD1 (6 bases). This CDR3 contains 14 residues. Germline CDR1 is LGHDT and CDR2 is YNNKEL (reference sequence). The ends were cut back, 4 bases at V and 11 bases at J, with 18 bases in the middle. Written as DNA, the CDR3 is TGTGCCAGCAGCCGATCGGGACACGGAACGACCCAGCATTTT. It translates to CASSRSGHGTTQHF.

The rearrangement joins TRBV28 to TRBJ1-4; D is unclear. Germline CDR1 and CDR2: MDHEN and SYDVKM. The CDR3 runs 13 residues. Trimming took 8 bases from V and 8 from J, leaving 15 bases between them. The CDR3 loop is CASQRLPGEKLFF. The CDR3 region has the DNA TGTGCCAGCCAGAGGCTACCGGGGGAAAAACTGTTTTTT.

V gene TRBV5-1 combines with J gene TRBJ1-1, with 7 bases fitting TRBD1. V was clipped by 5 bases and J by 1 base; unmatched bases: 2. The CDR3 is made up of 13 amino acids. CDR1 and CDR2 (germline): SGHRS, YFSETQ. The CDR3 DNA reads as TGCGCCAGCAGAAGACAGGGGAACACTGAAGCTTTCTTT. Amino acids: CASRRQGNTEAFF.

The rearrangement links TRBV20-1 to TRBJ2-1; D is perhaps TRBD2 (6 bases). V lost 0 bases and J 8 bases, leaving 17 bases between the germline ends. Germline V lookup: CDR1 DFQATT, CDR2 SNEGSKA (reference sequence). The CDR3 totals 15 residues. The CDR3 reads CSARDFEEGSHEQFF. DNA of the CDR3: TGCAGTGCTAGAGACTTTGAGGAGGGGAGCCATGAGCAGTTCTTC.

The gene calls are TRBV12-3 or TRBV12-4 and TRBJ2-1, with D perhaps TRBD1 (6 bases). The V end lost 6 bases, the J end lost 7 bases, and 19 bases lay between the germline ends. The CDR3 spans 15 residues. As DNA, the CDR3 is TGTGCCAGCAGATTTACAGGGACCGTATCTAATGAGCAGTTCTTC. This codes for CASRFTGTVSNEQFF.

J is TRBJ2-7 and V is TRBV24-1; 7 nucleotides agree with TRBD2. The germline V gene encodes CDR1 KGHDR and CDR2 SFDVKD. J was trimmed by 6 bases and V by 12 bases; bases with no gene match: 16. The CDR3 loop spans 14 amino acids. The CDR3 region has the DNA TGTGCCCCCCTAGCGGAGCGGGTGAAGTTCGAGCAGTACTTC. It is translated as CAPLAERVKFEQYF.

This chain links TRBV30 with TRBJ1-3, with unresolved D. Germline CDR1 is GTSNPN and CDR2 is SVGIG (reference sequence). V was clipped by 0 bases and J by 0 bases, with 6 bases between them. CDR3 length: 14 amino acids. The CDR3 here is CAWSVEDSGNTIYF. DNA for the CDR3: TGTGCCTGGAGTGTAGAGGACTCTGGAAACACCATATATTTT.

CDR3 coding DNA: TGTGCCAGCAGGACAGGGGTGGGGACCGGGGAGCTGTTTTTT. This codes for CASRTGVGTGELFF. This chain joins TRBV6-1 and TRBJ2-2; 8 bases match TRBD1. The ends lost 6 bases at V and 5 bases at J; junction bases unmatched: 5. The CDR3 spans 14 residues. CDR1 MNHNS and CDR2 SASEGT come from the germline V gene.

The rearrangement joins TRBV5-1 to TRBJ2-1; D call uncertain. There are 13 residues in the CDR3. The germline V gene has CDR1 SGHRS and CDR2 YFSETQ. The germline V and J ends were trimmed by 4 bases and 6 bases, with 11 bases remaining between them. CDR3 residues: CASSPPAANEQFF. CDR3 coding DNA: TGCGCCAGCAGCCCGCCGGCTGCCAATGAGCAGTTCTTC.

This clonotype was seen a few times. The V and J genes are TRBV20-1 and TRBJ2-7, with D possibly TRBD1 on 6 matching bases. Trimming took off 3 bases at V and 2 bases at J, with 14 bases between the two ends. This CDR3 spans 14 amino acids. The germline gives CDR1 DFQATT, CDR2 SNEGSKA (reference sequence). The CDR3, as DNA: TGCAGTGCTAGTTCCAGGGGAGTAACCTACGAGCAGTACTTC. Translation: CSASSRGVTYEQYF.

V is TRBV12-3 or TRBV12-4 and J is TRBJ1-1, with a tentative D call TRBD1 (5 bases). Trimming took 5 bases from V and 2 from J, leaving 15 bases between them. The CDR3 is 15 amino acids. DNA of the CDR3: TGTGCCAGCAGTCCCGGGACCCGAAGAAACACTGAAGCTTTCTTT. Encoded protein: CASSPGTRRNTEAFF.